This entry lists 16 T cell receptor beta chains sequenced from one sample in a study of post-analysis software for immune sequencing data. Points from the study as a whole: Among about 5 TRBV segments more frequent in patients than controls were TRBV5-6, TRBV5-1 and TRBV20-1.

For these receptors, no antigen is known. Each TCR beta cDNA library carried unique molecular identifiers. TCRdb used MiXCR to reprocess the PCR reads, holding one entry per CDR3 protein. In the table there are about 820,000 distinct CDR3 sequences, approximately 53% of which are singletons. The sequencing sample was made of blood. These receptors were taken from a girl aged 10-17 years with multiple sclerosis.

The chain is built from TRBV20-1 and TRBJ1-1; D uncertain. The CDR3 loop spans 14 amino acids. CDR1 and CDR2 (germline): DFQATT, SNEGSKA (reference sequence). V lost 0 bases to trimming and J lost 14 bases, with 22 bases between them. CDR3 region: CSARDLGNEDEQFF. The CDR3 DNA reads TGCAGTGCTAGAGATCTAGGGAACGAGGATGAGCAGTTCTTT.

This sequence joins TRBV29-1 and TRBJ2-7; TRBD1 is a possible D gene (6 bases). V was cut by 4 bases and J by 7 bases, with 8 bases left in between. The CDR3 is made up of 10 amino acids. From germline, CDR1 is SQVTM and CDR2 ANQGSEA. CDR3 coding DNA: TGCAGCGTTGGCCAGGGGGAGCAGTACTTC. It specifies CSVGQGEQYF.

A single count supports this clonotype. The chain is built from TRBV18 and TRBJ2-7, with 7 bases lining up with TRBD1. Germline CDR1 and CDR2: KGHSH and LQKENI. This CDR3 is 13 amino acids long. Trimming cost V 4 bases and J 6 bases; bases outside gene matches: 6. CDR3: CASSRDRAVEQYF. CDR3 coding DNA: TGTGCCAGCTCACGAGACAGGGCAGTCGAGCAGTACTTC.

The genes are TRBV9 and TRBJ2-7, with a weak D call TRBD1 (5 bases). Germline V lookup: CDR1 SGDLS, CDR2 YYNGEE. V was pared by 0 bases and J by 5 bases, with 12 bases between. The CDR3 contains 14 residues. The CDR3: CASSVGHRNHEQYF. The CDR3 bases are TGTGCCAGCAGCGTAGGTCACAGGAACCACGAGCAGTACTTC.

This chain uses TRBV12-3 or TRBV12-4 with TRBJ1-2; 7 nucleotides line up with TRBD1. This CDR3 is 13 amino acids long. V lost 1 base to trimming and J lost 8 bases; unmatched junction nucleotides: 4. In nucleotides, the CDR3 is TGTGCCAGCAGTTTAGGGGCACAGGGGGGCTACACCTTC. The encoded protein is CASSLGAQGGYTF.

The chain carries TRBV5-1 and TRBJ2-7; 15 positions agree with TRBD2. Germline loops: CDR1 SGHRS, CDR2 YFSETQ. The CDR3 covers 18 residues. Trimming cost V 4 bases and J 6 bases; bases outside gene matches: 14. The CDR3 protein is CASSRYGLAGGALGEQYF. The CDR3 DNA reads TGCGCCAGCAGCCGTTACGGACTAGCGGGAGGGGCATTGGGCGAGCAGTACTTC.

V usage is TRBV3-1 and J usage is TRBJ2-7; 9 positions agree with TRBD2. The J segment lost 3 bases and the V segment lost 4 bases, leaving 4 bases of the junction unmatched. Germline CDR1 reads LGHDT; CDR2 reads YNNKEL (reference sequence). CDR3 length: 14 residues. CDR3 sequence (DNA): TGTGCCAGCAGCCCCGGACTAGCGATCTACGAGCAGTACTTC. Translation gives CASSPGLAIYEQYF.

In its sample, this clonotype was seen a few times. J is TRBJ1-2 and V is TRBV29-1; D may be TRBD1 (5 bases). The V gene lost 7 bases and the J gene lost 0 bases, with 12 bases spanning the gap. CDR1 is SQVTM and CDR2 is ANQGSEA in the germline V gene. There are 13 residues in the CDR3. The CDR3 loop is CSAERQTNYGYTF. CDR3 DNA sequence: TGCAGCGCGGAACGACAGACTAACTATGGCTACACCTTC.

The rearrangement joins TRBV29-1 to TRBJ1-1; tentatively, D is TRBD1 (6 bases). The germline CDR1 and CDR2 sequences are SQVTM and ANQGSEA. This CDR3 contains 14 residues. The ends were cut back, 6 bases at V and 0 bases at J, with 14 bases in the middle. CDR3 nucleotides: TGCAGCGTGGACAAACAGGGAATGAACACTGAAGCTTTCTTT. Translating it yields CSVDKQGMNTEAFF.

The V call is TRBV29-1, the J call TRBJ2-1; D may be TRBD1 (6 bases). Germline CDR1 and CDR2: SQVTM and ANQGSEA. V was shortened by 5 bases and J by 4 bases, with 18 bases between the two germline ends. This CDR3 has 15 amino acids. This CDR3 reads CSVRRGGSSYNEQFF. CDR3 bases: TGCAGCGTTCGGAGAGGGGGTTCATCATACAATGAGCAGTTCTTC.

The table lists this clonotype with a few counts. V usage is TRBV7-9 and J usage is TRBJ2-1; weak D call: TRBD2 (6 bases). Trimming pared 4 bases from V and 7 bases from J, leaving 20 bases between. The CDR3 loop spans 16 amino acids. Germline lookup yields CDR1 SEHNR and CDR2 FQNEAQ (reference sequence). The CDR3 bases are TGTGCCAGCAGCTCCTGGGACTCCCCGAAGTCGAATGAGCAGTTCTTC. This translates into CASSSWDSPKSNEQFF.

This clonotype was seen only a few times. This chain links TRBV20-1 with TRBJ2-7, with 9 bases lining up with TRBD1. Germline loops: CDR1 DFQATT, CDR2 SNEGSKA (reference sequence). V trimming: 0 bases; J trimming: 2 bases; junction bases outside the gene matches: 5. This CDR3 has 15 amino acids. The CDR3 DNA sequence: TGCAGTGCTAGAGAACCGAGGACAGGGGCCTACGAGCAGTACTTC. Translation gives CSAREPRTGAYEQYF.

The chain joins TRBV2 to TRBJ2-1; D is tentatively TRBD1 or TRBD2 (5 bases each). The CDR3 length is 15 residues. From germline, CDR1 is SNHLY and CDR2 FYNNEI. Trimming took 3 bases from V and 6 from J, leaving 15 bases between them. This CDR3 is CASSDPWGFSNEQFF. CDR3 DNA sequence: TGTGCCAGCAGTGACCCTTGGGGGTTCAGCAATGAGCAGTTCTTC.

On this clonotype itself: An end of the junction differs from the germline gene, which may be a read error. This chain joins TRBV11-2 and TRBJ2-3, with a possible D match to TRBD2 (7 bases). CDR1 is SGHAT, CDR2 FQNNGV, per germline. The CDR3 covers 23 residues. The CDR3 sequence: CAGSKKGGGSFQSTQSNTDTQYF. DNA for the CDR3: TGTGCCGGCAGCAAAAAGGGGGGGGGCTCTTTTCAATCGACCCAATCGAACACAGATACGCAGTATTTT.

This clonotype was detected only a few times. The chain couples TRBV12-3 or TRBV12-4 to TRBJ2-3; 11 nucleotides match TRBD2. The trim removed 6 bases at V and 2 bases at J, leaving 7 bases unmatched. This CDR3 has 16 amino acids. Here the CDR3 DNA reads TGTGCCAGCAGGGTCGGGACTAGCGGAACCACAGATACGCAGTATTTT. This gives the protein CASRVGTSGTTDTQYF.

CDR3 sequence: CSVGGGRAMDETQYF. Here the CDR3 DNA reads TGCAGCGTTGGGGGGGGGAGGGCAATGGACGAGACCCAGTACTTC. The chain employs TRBV29-1 and TRBJ2-5; 7 nucleotides line up with TRBD2. V gave up 4 bases and J gave up 5 bases; unmatched junction bases: 13. Per germline, CDR1 SQVTM and CDR2 ANQGSEA. There are 15 residues in the CDR3.